The 22 T cell receptor beta chains listed next were all sequenced from one sample in a study of CD8 T cells in ankylosing spondylitis. TCRdb called the 5' RACE reads again in MiXCR, with one record for every CDR3 protein. The table has about 240,000 distinct CDR3 sequences, over 8.5% seen once. Source material: blood, either unsorted or a sorted T cell fraction (not recorded which). These receptors were obtained from a male donor with ankylosing spondylitis or in good health (not recorded which).

This clonotype was counted many times. V and J are TRBV7-8 and TRBJ1-1, with D possibly matching TRBD1 (5 bases). V lost 5 bases, J lost 1 base, and 14 bases lay in between. CDR1 is SGHVS and CDR2 is FQNEAQ in the germline V gene. The CDR3 is 15 residues long. In nucleotides, the CDR3 is TGTGCCAGCAGCCTCCGGGGGGGTCCGAACACTGAAGCTTTCTTT. Translated, it gives CASSLRGGPNTEAFF.

The table lists this clonotype with many counts. The CDR3, as DNA: TGTGCCAGCAGTTCCCAGACTAGCGGGTACTCCTACAATGAGCAGTTCTTC. Amino acids: CASSSQTSGYSYNEQFF. This rearrangement joins TRBV12-3 or TRBV12-4 to TRBJ2-1; 10 bases agree with TRBD2. This CDR3 has 17 residues. J lost 0 bases, V lost 4 bases, and 6 bases had no gene match.

This clonotype was observed many times. V is TRBV5-1 and J is TRBJ1-1; 7 bases match TRBD1. CDR1 is SGHRS, CDR2 YFSETQ, per germline. This CDR3 has 16 amino acids. The junction had 9 bases not matched to a gene; V was cut back by 4 bases and J by 0 bases. The DNA of the CDR3 is TGCGCCAGCAGCCCGGATACCGGGACAGTGAACACTGAAGCTTTCTTT. Translated: CASSPDTGTVNTEAFF.

This clonotype has at least ten counts. The CDR3, as DNA: TGCGCCAGCAGCTTGGCAACAACGGGGGCGGGGGGCCAAGCTTTCTTT. As protein: CASSLATTGAGGQAFF. The chain uses TRBV5-1 and TRBJ1-1, with a possible D match to TRBD1 (6 bases). The CDR3 extends over 16 amino acids. CDR1 and CDR2 (germline): SGHRS, YFSETQ. With 0 bases removed from V and 9 bases from J, the gap between germline ends came to 21 bases. Full variable domain (rest looked up from reference TRBV5-1 and TRBJ1-1): KAGVTQTPRYLIKTRGQQVTLSCSPISGHRSVSWYQQTPGQGLQFLFEYFSETQRNKGNFPGRFSGRQFSNSRSEMNVSTLELGDSALYLCASSLATTGAGGQAFFGQGTRLTVV.

This clonotype was detected ten times or more. The V gene is TRBV5-6, the J gene TRBJ1-1; TRBD1 is a possible D gene (5 bases). The CDR3 sequence is 11 residues long. Trimming took 3 bases from V and 11 from J, leaving 11 bases between them. The germline CDR1 and CDR2 sequences are SGHDT and YYEEEE. The CDR3 loop reads CASSYSGAAFF. CDR3 in DNA: TGTGCCAGCAGCTACTCCGGGGCCGCTTTCTTT.

This clonotype showed up many times. The chain uses TRBV24-1 and TRBJ1-2; D may be TRBD1 (6 bases). Germline V CDR1 and CDR2: KGHDR, SFDVKD. With 4 bases removed from V and 4 bases from J, the gap between germline ends came to 15 bases. The CDR3 extends over 15 amino acids. DNA for the CDR3: TGTGCCACCAGTGACCCACTCACAGGGATCTATGGCTACACCTTC. Residues: CATSDPLTGIYGYTF.

This clonotype was seen only a few times. The chain carries TRBV7-9 and TRBJ2-7, with TRBD2 as a possible D gene (6 bases). Trimming took off 4 bases at V and 3 bases at J, with 10 bases between the two ends. CDR1 is SEHNR and CDR2 is FQNEAQ in the germline V gene (reference sequence). The CDR3 sequence is 13 residues long. The CDR3 here is CASSSREFYEQYF. The CDR3 DNA follows: TGTGCCAGCAGCTCCCGGGAGTTCTACGAGCAGTACTTC.

This clonotype came up many times. This rearrangement joins TRBV7-8 to TRBJ2-1, with 8 positions matching TRBD2. V gave up 3 bases and J gave up 8 bases; unmatched junction bases: 6. Looked up from germline, CDR1 is SGHVS and CDR2 is FQNEAQ. The length of the CDR3 is 14 residues. The CDR3 DNA reads TGTGCCAGCAGCTTCCGGGAGGGCCGGGATGAGCAGTTCTTC. It encodes CASSFREGRDEQFF.

The V and J genes are TRBV5-1 and TRBJ2-2; 7 bases line up with TRBD2. The CDR3 has 15 amino acids. J lost 5 bases, V lost 0 bases, and 4 bases had no gene match. CDR1 and CDR2 (germline): SGHRS, YFSETQ. CDR3 DNA: TGCGCCAGCAGCTTGGCGGGAGGAGGGACCGGGGAGCTGTTTTTT. Translating gives CASSLAGGGTGELFF. The whole variable domain, remainder taken from reference TRBV5-1 and TRBJ2-2, is KAGVTQTPRYLIKTRGQQVTLSCSPISGHRSVSWYQQTPGQGLQFLFEYFSETQRNKGNFPGRFSGRQFSNSRSEMNVSTLELGDSALYLCASSLAGGGTGELFFGEGSRLTVL.

This clonotype came up many times. The chain uses TRBV12-3 or TRBV12-4 and TRBJ1-3; 7 bases line up with TRBD1. This CDR3 region has 14 residues. The ends lost 8 bases at V and 4 bases at J; junction bases unmatched: 8. CDR3 region: CASGGDRVGNTIYF. CDR3 DNA sequence: TGTGCCAGCGGGGGAGACAGGGTGGGAAACACCATATATTTT.

In its sample, this clonotype was seen many times. The chain is built from TRBV3-1 and TRBJ2-1; TRBD2 matches at 11 bases. This CDR3 is 14 amino acids long. Germline CDR1 LGHDT, CDR2 YNNKEL (reference sequence). V lost 5 bases and J lost 7; bases outside the gene matches: 4. The CDR3 nucleotides read TGTGCCAGCAGCTTCGGACTAGCGGGTAATGAGCAGTTCTTC. Translating gives CASSFGLAGNEQFF.

This chain's CDR3 is CASSYMGQGGETQYF. The CDR3 DNA is TGTGCCAGCAGCTACATGGGACAGGGGGGAGAGACCCAGTACTTC. The gene calls are TRBV28 and TRBJ2-5; TRBD1 aligns across 11 bases. Germline V gene lookup returns CDR1 MDHEN and CDR2 SYDVKM. V dropped 6 bases and J dropped 4; count of bases not matched to a gene: 7. The CDR3 covers 15 residues.

Many counts were recorded for this clonotype. V gene TRBV6-1 combines with J gene TRBJ2-3; 11 nucleotides agree with TRBD2. Germline V lookup: CDR1 MNHNS, CDR2 SASEGT. V lost 5 bases, J lost 4 bases, and 5 bases stayed unmatched. The CDR3 spans 15 residues. Here the CDR3 DNA reads TGTGCCAGCAGTAAGGAGACTAGCGGGGCAGATACGCAGTATTTT. Protein product: CASSKETSGADTQYF.

The chain links TRBV2 to TRBJ2-5; D not certain. This CDR3 has 13 amino acids. From germline, CDR1 is SNHLY and CDR2 FYNNEI. V lost 4 bases to trimming and J lost 3 bases, with 9 bases between them. The CDR3 here is CASSAVVKETQYF. CDR3 sequence (DNA): TGTGCCAGCAGTGCCGTGGTTAAAGAGACCCAGTACTTC.

In its sample, this clonotype was seen many times. This chain links TRBV20-1 with TRBJ1-2; D might be TRBD1 (6 bases). The CDR3 consists of 13 residues. The V and J ends lost 2 bases and 7 bases respectively, with 14 bases between them. Germline V gene sequence: CDR1 DFQATT, CDR2 SNEGSKA (reference sequence). DNA of the CDR3: TGCAGTGCTAGATTTTTAGGGGGGGGTGGCTACACCTTC. This encodes CSARFLGGGGYTF.

This clonotype came up many times. The chain is built from TRBV25-1 and TRBJ2-1; 8 bases match TRBD2. Germline V lookup: CDR1 MGHDK, CDR2 SYGVNS. This CDR3 has 15 amino acids. Unmatched junction bases numbered 7, after V lost 2 bases and J lost 7 bases. As DNA, the CDR3 is TGTGCCAGCAGTGAACGAGCGGGAGTTGAGAATGAGCAGTTCTTC. Encoded protein: CASSERAGVENEQFF.

This clonotype appeared many times. The chain has TRBV6-1 and TRBJ2-3, with D perhaps matching TRBD1 (6 bases). Germline CDR1 reads MNHNS; CDR2 reads SASEGT. Trimming removed 7 bases at V and 0 bases at J, with 14 bases between. The CDR3 loop spans 15 amino acids. CDR3 in amino acids: CASTRKQGSTDTQYF. The CDR3 nucleotides are TGTGCCAGCACTAGAAAACAGGGTAGCACAGATACGCAGTATTTT.

A few counts support this clonotype. The J gene is TRBJ2-3, the V gene TRBV7-2; D may be TRBD2 (5 bases). This CDR3 contains 13 residues. V was cut by 8 bases and J by 3 bases, with 12 bases left in between. Germline V gene lookup returns CDR1 SGHTA and CDR2 FQGNSA. The CDR3: CASGTRGTDTQYF. The CDR3 DNA sequence: TGTGCCAGCGGAACTCGGGGAACAGATACGCAGTATTTT.

Many counts were recorded for this clonotype. V gene TRBV5-1 combines with J gene TRBJ2-7; unclear D gene. With 0 bases removed from V and 2 bases from J, the gap between germline ends came to 12 bases. CDR1 and CDR2 (germline): SGHRS, YFSETQ. The CDR3 is 15 residues long. The CDR3 coding sequence is TGCGCCAGCAGCTTGGCCGCAGGCCCGGCCTACGAGCAGTACTTC. It specifies CASSLAAGPAYEQYF.

This clonotype was recorded at least ten times. This chain uses TRBV12-3 or TRBV12-4 with TRBJ2-3, with TRBD2 matching 9 bases. V was clipped by 6 bases and J by 4 bases; unmatched bases: 5. The CDR3 covers 14 residues. The CDR3 loop is CASRAGTSPDTQYF. The CDR3 bases are TGTGCCAGCAGAGCCGGGACTAGCCCAGATACGCAGTATTTT.

This clonotype occurred many times. The rearrangement uses TRBV20-1 and TRBJ1-5, with 7 bases that match TRBD1. CDR1 and CDR2 from the germline V gene are DFQATT and SNEGSKA (reference sequence). Unmatched junction bases numbered 10, after V lost 3 bases and J lost 5 bases. The CDR3 is 15 amino acids. The CDR3 DNA reads TGCAGTGCTAGGGCCCCGGGACAGCAACATCAGCCCCAGCATTTT. Translating gives CSARAPGQQHQPQHF.

The table lists this clonotype with a few counts. The V gene is TRBV5-1, the J gene TRBJ2-1, with a weak D call TRBD2 (5 bases). Trimming pared 6 bases from V and 2 bases from J, leaving 15 bases between. CDR3 length: 15 amino acids. CDR1 is SGHRS, CDR2 YFSETQ, per germline. Here the CDR3 DNA reads TGCGCCAGCATTCCTACACCGGGAACCTACAATGAGCAGTTCTTC. This translates into CASIPTPGTYNEQFF.